The entry below gives a single TCR beta chain sequence along with its context. Produced via immunoSEQ multiplex PCR; TCRdb's table is partial and in-frame only. The table records 70,000 to 95,000 clones, about 83% of them present only once. This record belongs to a study of CD4 T cell repertoires in COVID-19. The sample consisted of CD4+ T cells from peripheral blood, taken after recovery from COVID-19. The origin of this receptor is a human donor who had COVID-19.

The CDR3 is CASSLGGLAVALLEDTQYF. For the CDR3, the DNA is TGTGCCAGCAGCTTAGGAGGGCTAGCGGTCGCCCTATTAGAAGATACGCAGTATTTT. The rearrangement links TRBV5-4 to TRBJ2-3, with 7 bases that match TRBD2. Germline V lookup: CDR1 SGHNT, CDR2 YYREEE (reference sequence). J gave up 5 bases and V 2 bases, and 20 bases lay outside the gene matches. CDR3 length: 19 residues.